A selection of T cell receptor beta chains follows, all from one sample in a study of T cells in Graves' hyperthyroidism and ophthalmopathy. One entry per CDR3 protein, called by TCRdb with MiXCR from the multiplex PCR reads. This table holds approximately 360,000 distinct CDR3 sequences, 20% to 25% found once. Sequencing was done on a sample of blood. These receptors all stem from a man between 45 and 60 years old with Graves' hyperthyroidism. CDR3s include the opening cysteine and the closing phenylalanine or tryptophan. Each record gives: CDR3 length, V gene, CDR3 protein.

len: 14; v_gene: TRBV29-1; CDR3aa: CSVSITGGVTEAFF
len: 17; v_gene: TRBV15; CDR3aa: CATSRDTSGRAGDTQYF
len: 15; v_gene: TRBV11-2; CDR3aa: CASSFLAGGDGEQFF
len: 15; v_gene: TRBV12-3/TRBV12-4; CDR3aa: CASRPGQGVGGELFF
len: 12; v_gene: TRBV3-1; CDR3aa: CASSQDRATAFF
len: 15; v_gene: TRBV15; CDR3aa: CATSRGGRVNQPQHF
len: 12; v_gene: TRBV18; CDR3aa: CASSPGLDEQFF
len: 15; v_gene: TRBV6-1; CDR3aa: CASSTTDRGLGEQFF
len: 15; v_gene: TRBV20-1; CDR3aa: CSARGRLAGSYEQYF
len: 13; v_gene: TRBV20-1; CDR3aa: CSAPDRMNTEAFF
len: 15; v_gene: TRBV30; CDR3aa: CAWSLSGSSYNEQFF
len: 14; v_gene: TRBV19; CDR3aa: CASSINSGSYEQFF
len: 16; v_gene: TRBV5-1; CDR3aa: CASSFAGTPDTDTQYF
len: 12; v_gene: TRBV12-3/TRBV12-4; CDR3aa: CASTTSGTGQFF
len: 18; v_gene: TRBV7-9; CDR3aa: CASSPRTSGRPYNVEQFF
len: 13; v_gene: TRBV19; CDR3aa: CASSRRGDSPLHF
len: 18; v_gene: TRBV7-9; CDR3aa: CASSLSPSGRRPTYEQYF
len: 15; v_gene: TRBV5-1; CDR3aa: CASSPGTGVTDTQYF
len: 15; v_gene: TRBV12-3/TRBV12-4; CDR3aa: CASSSGQAGLTKQIF
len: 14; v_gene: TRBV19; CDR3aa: CASRSRDRGYEQYF
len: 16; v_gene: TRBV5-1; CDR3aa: CASSLLPTEKSETQYF
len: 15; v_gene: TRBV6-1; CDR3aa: CASSTSTGLQETQYF
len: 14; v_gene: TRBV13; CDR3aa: CASSFVGGEETQYF
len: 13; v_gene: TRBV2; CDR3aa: CASSAWTDNEQFF
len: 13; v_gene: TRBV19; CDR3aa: CASRPTGQYGYTF
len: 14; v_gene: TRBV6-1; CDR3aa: CASSEAGDSRGYTF
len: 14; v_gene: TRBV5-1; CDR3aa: CASSLRQNHYEQYF
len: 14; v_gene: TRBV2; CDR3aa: CASSEWGGYNEQFF
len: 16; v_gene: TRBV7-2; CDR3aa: CASSRELAVSYNEQFF
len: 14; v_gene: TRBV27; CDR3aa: CASSPRGNYYGYTF
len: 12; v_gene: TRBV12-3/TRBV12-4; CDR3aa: CASSPSGGTQYF
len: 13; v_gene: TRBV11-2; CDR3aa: CASSWDLAAEQYF
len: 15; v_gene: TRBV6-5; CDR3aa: CASSYTIAQMETQYF
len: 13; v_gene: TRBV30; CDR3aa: CAWGEALPSEQYF
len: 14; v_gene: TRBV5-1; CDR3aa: CASSSDRGGNGYTF
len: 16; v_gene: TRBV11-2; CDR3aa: CASSSLAPRTYNEQFF
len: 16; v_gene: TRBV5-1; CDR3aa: CASTRGATSSTDTQYF
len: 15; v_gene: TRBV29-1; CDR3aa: CSALAREDYRETQYF
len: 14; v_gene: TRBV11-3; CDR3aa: CASSSTRISETQYF
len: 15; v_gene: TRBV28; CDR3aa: CASSHRICGANVLTF
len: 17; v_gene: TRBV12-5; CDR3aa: CASGLVIGAGVYNEQFF
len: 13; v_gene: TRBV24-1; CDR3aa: CATRSRRDTEAFF
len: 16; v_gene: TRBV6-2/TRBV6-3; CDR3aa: CASSYLGLAGAVEQFF
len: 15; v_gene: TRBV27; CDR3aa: CASSWLESKAGVAFF
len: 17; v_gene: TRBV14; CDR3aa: CASSQDKASGRTDTQYF
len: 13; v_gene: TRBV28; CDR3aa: CASSGQFSYEQYF
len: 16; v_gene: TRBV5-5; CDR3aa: CASSPGLAGGYNEQFF
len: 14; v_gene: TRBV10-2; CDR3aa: CASSGPFSTGELFF
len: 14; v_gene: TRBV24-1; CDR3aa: CATSDRGFNYGYTF
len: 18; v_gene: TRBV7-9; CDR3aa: CASSSSMATGRSYNEQFF